The rows below give T cell receptor beta chains drawn from one sample of a study of blood T cell repertoires in COVID-19. The protocol was immunoSEQ multiplex PCR, while the TCRdb copy is restricted to in-frame clones and leaves out a portion. The data contain about 150,000 clones, around 82% of them singletons. The sequencing input was peripheral blood. These receptors were collected from a human donor with acute or convalescent COVID-19. The donor label of this sample is uncertain. CDR3s include the opening cysteine and the closing phenylalanine or tryptophan. The D gene is left open where the match is weak. Only part of the rows carry a size: once, few, many, or a class if the clone is expanded.

J gene: TRBJ1-1
clone size: -
D gene: TRBD1
V gene: TRBV30
CDR3 DNA: TGTGCCGAAGGGGGCATGAACACTGAAGCTTTCTTT
CDR3 protein: CAEGGMNTEAFF

J gene: TRBJ1-5
clone size: few
D gene: TRBD1
V gene: TRBV27
CDR3 DNA: TGTGCCAGCAGTTTATCGCCGGGACAGGGGAGCAATCAGCCCCAGCATTTT
CDR3 protein: CASSLSPGQGSNQPQHF

J gene: TRBJ2-1
clone size: once
D gene: TRBD2
V gene: TRBV11-3
CDR3 DNA: TGTGCCAGCAGCTTAGGAGGGAGTAGCGGGGGATTTAATGAGCAGTTCTTC
CDR3 protein: CASSLGGSSGGFNEQFF

J gene: TRBJ1-5
clone size: -
D gene: TRBD1
V gene: TRBV27
CDR3 DNA: TGTGCCAGCAGTTTATTTTCCCAGGGGGCACGCCAGCCCCAGCATTTT
CDR3 protein: CASSLFSQGARQPQHF

J gene: TRBJ2-2
clone size: -
D gene: TRBD1
V gene: TRBV15
CDR3 DNA: TGTGCCACCAGCAGAGATATGCCGCCAGGGGGCTTAAGGGCTCCGAACACCGGGGAGCTGTTTTTT
CDR3 protein: CATSRDMPPGGLRAPNTGELFF

J gene: TRBJ1-4
clone size: few
D gene: -
V gene: TRBV4-1
CDR3 DNA: TGCGCCAGCAGCCGTACAAGCCGGGCAACTAATGAAAAACTGTTTTTT
CDR3 protein: CASSRTSRATNEKLFF

J gene: TRBJ1-1
clone size: few
D gene: -
V gene: TRBV2
CDR3 DNA: TGTGCCAGCAGTGAAGCGAGACTGGCGAACACTGAAGCTTTCTTT
CDR3 protein: CASSEARLANTEAFF

J gene: TRBJ2-2
clone size: -
D gene: -
V gene: TRBV7-9
CDR3 DNA: TGTGCCAGCAGCTTAGTGCGGAACACCGGGGAGCTGTTTTTT
CDR3 protein: CASSLVRNTGELFF

J gene: TRBJ2-3
clone size: -
D gene: TRBD1
V gene: TRBV7-8
CDR3 DNA: TGTGCCAGCAGCTTCAGCAGCGACAGGGGGGGATATTTT
CDR3 protein: CASSFSSDRGGYF

J gene: TRBJ2-2
clone size: -
D gene: TRBD1
V gene: TRBV29-1
CDR3 DNA: TGCAGCGGGGGACAGGGAGTCCGGGAGCTGTTTTTT
CDR3 protein: CSGGQGVRELFF

J gene: TRBJ2-5
clone size: -
D gene: -
V gene: TRBV27
CDR3 DNA: TGTGCCAGCAGTTTGCTCGCAAGCTGGGGCCGTGGAGAAGAGACCCAGTACTTC
CDR3 protein: CASSLLASWGRGEETQYF

J gene: TRBJ2-1
clone size: medium-sized
D gene: TRBD1
V gene: TRBV7-9
CDR3 DNA: TGTGCCAGCAGCTTGGAGACAGGGAGCAGGGATGAGCAGTTCTTC
CDR3 protein: CASSLETGSRDEQFF

J gene: TRBJ2-5
clone size: few
D gene: -
V gene: TRBV28
CDR3 DNA: TGTGCCAGCAGCCTAGGGGGTGGGACCGAAGAGACCCAGTACTTC
CDR3 protein: CASSLGGGTEETQYF

J gene: TRBJ1-2
clone size: few
D gene: TRBD1
V gene: TRBV3-1/TRBV3-2
CDR3 DNA: TGTGCCAGCAGCCAAGGGGTGGACAGGGGGTGTTATGGCTACACCTTC
CDR3 protein: CASSQGVDRGCYGYTF

J gene: TRBJ1-2
clone size: -
D gene: -
V gene: TRBV20-1
CDR3 DNA: TGCAGTGCTAGAGTTAGGGACTACTACACCTTC
CDR3 protein: CSARVRDYYTF

J gene: TRBJ1-1
clone size: -
D gene: -
V gene: TRBV6-1
CDR3 DNA: TGTGCCAGCAGTGAACAGGGTTTGCATACTGAAGCTTTCTTT
CDR3 protein: CASSEQGLHTEAFF

J gene: TRBJ1-6
clone size: few
D gene: -
V gene: TRBV5-1
CDR3 DNA: TGCGCCAGCAGCCTGGACAGCCAACCGAGTTCACCCCTCCACTTT
CDR3 protein: CASSLDSQPSSPLHF

J gene: TRBJ2-1
clone size: -
D gene: TRBD2
V gene: TRBV10-3
CDR3 DNA: TGTGCCATCAGTGGCTTCACTAGCGGGGAGCTCAATGAGCAGTTCTTC
CDR3 protein: CAISGFTSGELNEQFF

J gene: TRBJ1-1
clone size: few
D gene: TRBD1
V gene: TRBV5-1
CDR3 DNA: TGCGCCAGCGGGGGGACAGCCAACACTGAAGCTTTCTTT
CDR3 protein: CASGGTANTEAFF

J gene: TRBJ1-5
clone size: -
D gene: -
V gene: TRBV5-6
CDR3 DNA: TGTGCCAGCAGCCGTGACAATGGCAATCAGCCCCAGCATTTT
CDR3 protein: CASSRDNGNQPQHF

J gene: TRBJ1-1
clone size: once
D gene: TRBD1
V gene: TRBV5-4
CDR3 DNA: TGTGCCAGCAGCTTGGCGGGACAGCAGAACACTGAAGCTTTCTTT
CDR3 protein: CASSLAGQQNTEAFF

J gene: TRBJ2-2
clone size: once
D gene: -
V gene: TRBV4-2
CDR3 DNA: TGTGCCAGCAGCCAAGACGACACCGGGGAGCTGTTTTTT
CDR3 protein: CASSQDDTGELFF

J gene: TRBJ2-5
clone size: -
D gene: -
V gene: TRBV7-9
CDR3 DNA: TGTGCCAGCAGCTTGGCAGGGGTGGTGGAGACCCAGTACTTC
CDR3 protein: CASSLAGVVETQYF

J gene: TRBJ1-2
clone size: once
D gene: -
V gene: TRBV6-5
CDR3 DNA: TGTGCCGCACATGAGGGTTATGGCTACACCTTC
CDR3 protein: CAAHEGYGYTF

J gene: TRBJ2-7
clone size: -
D gene: -
V gene: TRBV11-2
CDR3 DNA: TGTGCCAGCAGCCTTAGACTGGACGAGCAGTACTTC
CDR3 protein: CASSLRLDEQYF

J gene: TRBJ1-4
clone size: -
D gene: TRBD1
V gene: TRBV18
CDR3 DNA: TGTGCCAGCTCACCATATGGGACAGCGCCAACGGAAAAACTGTTTTTT
CDR3 protein: CASSPYGTAPTEKLFF

J gene: TRBJ2-3
clone size: few
D gene: -
V gene: TRBV7-8
CDR3 DNA: TGTGCCAGCAGCTTAGGCAATAGACTGGATACGCAGTATTTT
CDR3 protein: CASSLGNRLDTQYF

J gene: TRBJ1-2
clone size: -
D gene: -
V gene: TRBV2
CDR3 DNA: TGTGCCAGCAGTGACAGGGGAGGCTACACCTTC
CDR3 protein: CASSDRGGYTF

J gene: TRBJ1-1
clone size: -
D gene: -
V gene: TRBV30
CDR3 DNA: TGTGCCTGGAGTTCGGTGACCGACTACAGGGATGAAGCTTTCTTT
CDR3 protein: CAWSSVTDYRDEAFF

J gene: TRBJ2-7
clone size: few
D gene: -
V gene: TRBV7-9
CDR3 DNA: TGTGCCAGCAGTAACAGGGTTTTCTCCTACGAGCAGTACTTC
CDR3 protein: CASSNRVFSYEQYF

J gene: TRBJ2-5
clone size: -
D gene: TRBD2
V gene: TRBV4-1
CDR3 DNA: TGCGCCAGCAGCCACAATAGCGGACTAGAAACAAAGACCCAGTACTTC
CDR3 protein: CASSHNSGLETKTQYF

J gene: TRBJ2-5
clone size: -
D gene: TRBD2
V gene: TRBV19
CDR3 DNA: TGTGCCTCCAAAAGGGTAGCGGGTCCTCAAGAGACCCAGTACTTC
CDR3 protein: CASKRVAGPQETQYF

J gene: TRBJ1-1
clone size: -
D gene: -
V gene: TRBV18
CDR3 DNA: TGTGCCAGCTCACTTAACGGCGGGCAGACTAATGAAGCTTTCTTT
CDR3 protein: CASSLNGGQTNEAFF

J gene: TRBJ1-2
clone size: -
D gene: -
V gene: TRBV5-6
CDR3 DNA: TGTGCCAGCAGCTCCCAAGGGGAGGGAAGAACCTATGGCTACACCTTC
CDR3 protein: CASSSQGEGRTYGYTF

J gene: TRBJ2-7
clone size: -
D gene: -
V gene: TRBV5-4
CDR3 DNA: TGTGCCAGCAGCTTTCTCGCAGGGGAGTCAGACGAGCAGTACTTC
CDR3 protein: CASSFLAGESDEQYF

J gene: TRBJ2-7
clone size: -
D gene: -
V gene: TRBV3-1/TRBV3-2
CDR3 DNA: TGTGCCAGCAGCCAGTCCGGGACACCTACCTACGAGCAGTACTTC
CDR3 protein: CASSQSGTPTYEQYF

J gene: TRBJ1-5
clone size: -
D gene: TRBD1
V gene: TRBV10-3
CDR3 DNA: TGTGCCATCAGTGATACAGGGGGCGACGAGCCCCAGCATTTT
CDR3 protein: CAISDTGGDEPQHF

J gene: TRBJ2-2
clone size: -
D gene: -
V gene: TRBV18
CDR3 DNA: TGTGCCAGCTCACCGCAGCAAGGGGGGAACACCGGGGAGCTGTTTTTT
CDR3 protein: CASSPQQGGNTGELFF

J gene: TRBJ1-2
clone size: -
D gene: -
V gene: TRBV2
CDR3 DNA: TGTGCCAGCAGGGAGAACTATGGCTACACCTTC
CDR3 protein: CASRENYGYTF

J gene: TRBJ2-6
clone size: -
D gene: -
V gene: TRBV19
CDR3 DNA: TGTGCCAGTAGTAACCGACAGGCCCTGACTTTC
CDR3 protein: CASSNRQALTF

J gene: TRBJ2-3
clone size: -
D gene: TRBD2
V gene: TRBV5-6
CDR3 DNA: TGTGCCAGCAGCTTGCGGACTAGCGGGGGGCAGTATTTT
CDR3 protein: CASSLRTSGGQYF

J gene: TRBJ2-3
clone size: -
D gene: -
V gene: TRBV2
CDR3 DNA: TGTGCCAGCACGACAATTTCCACAGATACGCAGTATTTT
CDR3 protein: CASTTISTDTQYF

J gene: TRBJ1-1
clone size: -
D gene: -
V gene: TRBV7-9
CDR3 DNA: TGTGCCAGCAGCAGGAGGGACGCCGAGGGAGCTTTCTTT
CDR3 protein: CASSRRDAEGAFF

J gene: TRBJ2-1
clone size: -
D gene: -
V gene: TRBV7-9
CDR3 DNA: TGTGCCAGCAGCTTACAGGGCTTGGGCAATGAGCAGTTCTTC
CDR3 protein: CASSLQGLGNEQFF

J gene: TRBJ1-5
clone size: once
D gene: TRBD1
V gene: TRBV4-2
CDR3 DNA: TGTGCCAGCAGCCAAGGAACAGGGGGCGCAGGAAATCAGCCCCAGCATTTT
CDR3 protein: CASSQGTGGAGNQPQHF

J gene: TRBJ2-7
clone size: -
D gene: -
V gene: TRBV7-2
CDR3 DNA: TGTGCCAGCAGCATACAGGGTTCTCAGTCCTACGAGCAGTACTTC
CDR3 protein: CASSIQGSQSYEQYF

J gene: TRBJ1-5
clone size: many
D gene: -
V gene: TRBV18
CDR3 DNA: TGTGCCAGCTCACCCGACAGGAATCAGCCCCAGCATTTT
CDR3 protein: CASSPDRNQPQHF

J gene: TRBJ2-1
clone size: -
D gene: -
V gene: TRBV27
CDR3 DNA: TGTGCCAGCAGTAGAGCGGCAGGGGCGCGGTTCGATGAGCAGTTCTTC
CDR3 protein: CASSRAAGARFDEQFF

J gene: TRBJ2-1
clone size: -
D gene: TRBD2
V gene: TRBV7-7
CDR3 DNA: TGTGCTAGCAGCCAAGGGACTAGCGGGGGGTGGGTGAATGAGCAGTTCTTC
CDR3 protein: CASSQGTSGGWVNEQFF

J gene: TRBJ1-6
clone size: -
D gene: -
V gene: TRBV7-9
CDR3 DNA: TGTGCCAGCAGCTTATCAGCGGGGAATTCACCCCTCCACTTT
CDR3 protein: CASSLSAGNSPLHF

J gene: TRBJ2-1
clone size: -
D gene: TRBD1
V gene: TRBV9
CDR3 DNA: TGTGCCAGCAGCGTAGACAGGGGACCCTACAATGAGCAGTTCTTC
CDR3 protein: CASSVDRGPYNEQFF

J gene: TRBJ1-2
clone size: -
D gene: TRBD1
V gene: TRBV5-1
CDR3 DNA: TGCGCCAGCAGCTATTCAGGGGGCGGCTATGGCTACACCTTC
CDR3 protein: CASSYSGGGYGYTF

J gene: TRBJ1-1
clone size: -
D gene: -
V gene: TRBV6-5
CDR3 DNA: TGTGCCAGCAGTAAGGGGGTGAACACTGAAGCTTTCTTT
CDR3 protein: CASSKGVNTEAFF

J gene: TRBJ1-2
clone size: -
D gene: -
V gene: TRBV25-1
CDR3 DNA: TGTGCCAGCAGTCAGGGCAACTATGGCTACACCTTC
CDR3 protein: CASSQGNYGYTF

J gene: TRBJ1-4
clone size: -
D gene: -
V gene: TRBV5-5
CDR3 DNA: TGTGCCAGCAGCCAAGGACTAAATGAAAAACTGTTTTTT
CDR3 protein: CASSQGLNEKLFF

J gene: TRBJ1-5
clone size: -
D gene: -
V gene: TRBV6-5
CDR3 DNA: TGTGCCAGCAGAAGGGACATTAATCAGCCCCAGCATTTT
CDR3 protein: CASRRDINQPQHF

J gene: TRBJ1-5
clone size: -
D gene: -
V gene: TRBV2
CDR3 DNA: TGTGCCAGCAGAGGCGGGGCACGTCAGCCCCAGCATTTT
CDR3 protein: CASRGGARQPQHF

J gene: TRBJ1-1
clone size: few
D gene: -
V gene: TRBV30
CDR3 DNA: TGTGCCTGGAGCCCGTGGGGGGGCCTGAACACTGAAGCTTTCTTT
CDR3 protein: CAWSPWGGLNTEAFF

J gene: TRBJ1-6
clone size: once
D gene: -
V gene: TRBV12-3/TRBV12-4
CDR3 DNA: TGTGCCAGCAGTTTAGCCCCCAGTTCACCCCTCCACTTT
CDR3 protein: CASSLAPSSPLHF